The source of this T cell receptor (beta chain) is a study of shared clonotypes between healthy human individuals. TCRdb keeps only in-frame clones here, not all; method: immunoSEQ multiplex PCR. The data hold some 2 million clones, with 95% observed a single time. A single count supports this clone. As yet, its antigen is unknown. Findings of the study overall: The study's rarefaction showed incomplete sorted-subset sequencing despite large depth.

The germline V gene encodes CDR1 MNHNS and CDR2 SASEGT. V was cut by 4 bases and J by 6 bases, with 13 bases left in between. This CDR3 has 14 amino acids. The receptor's source is a man younger than 35 in good health. The V and J genes are TRBV6-1 and TRBJ1-5; D is possibly TRBD1 (6 bases). The specimen sequenced was naive CD4+ T cells sorted from blood. Subset here: CD45RA+ positively selected. CDR3 protein: CASSGGGVGQPQHF. DNA of the CDR3: TGTGCCAGCAGTGGGGGGGGCGTAGGTCAGCCCCAGCATTTT.